This T cell receptor (beta chain) was found in a study of T cell responses to AZD1222 COVID-19 vaccine. On the study more broadly: Analyses pooled second doses at about 4 or about 12 weeks.

Study-wide findings and caveats: Seropositive AZD1222 recipients at baseline numbered only six or seven. Donors were mostly white British, more females; clonal diversity possibly underestimated.

The method was immunoSEQ multiplex PCR; TCRdb's version includes in-frame clones alone and lacks a portion of them. The sample has about 100,000 clones, around 90% seen once. A note on this clone: Its antigen is unknown.

This CDR3 spans 16 amino acids. Germline trimming cut 6 bases from V and 4 bases from J; bases unmatched to any gene: 14. Germline values: CDR1 MDHEN, CDR2 SYDVKM. This sequence originates from an adult in good health. The V gene is TRBV28, the J gene TRBJ2-7, with 8 nucleotides matching TRBD2. The sample here was peripheral blood, taken on day 0 of AZD1222 vaccination. The CDR3 region has the DNA TGTGCCAGCAGCTTCGTCGGGAGGGCCAAGCTGTACGAGCAGTACTTC. Its translation: CASSFVGRAKLYEQYF.